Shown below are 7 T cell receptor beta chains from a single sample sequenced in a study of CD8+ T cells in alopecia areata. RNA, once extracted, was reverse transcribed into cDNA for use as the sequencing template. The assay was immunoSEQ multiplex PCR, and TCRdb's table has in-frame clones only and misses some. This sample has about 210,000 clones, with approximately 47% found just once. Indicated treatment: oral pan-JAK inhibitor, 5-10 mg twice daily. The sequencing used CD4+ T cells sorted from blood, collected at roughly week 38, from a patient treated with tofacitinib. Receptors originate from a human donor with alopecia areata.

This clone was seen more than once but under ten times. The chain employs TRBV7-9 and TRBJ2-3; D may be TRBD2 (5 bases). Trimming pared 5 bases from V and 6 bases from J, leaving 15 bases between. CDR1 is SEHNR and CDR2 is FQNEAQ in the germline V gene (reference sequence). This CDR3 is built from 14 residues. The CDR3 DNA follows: TGTGCCAGCAGCGAGGGCCGAGGGCTGGATACGCAGTATTTT. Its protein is CASSEGRGLDTQYF.

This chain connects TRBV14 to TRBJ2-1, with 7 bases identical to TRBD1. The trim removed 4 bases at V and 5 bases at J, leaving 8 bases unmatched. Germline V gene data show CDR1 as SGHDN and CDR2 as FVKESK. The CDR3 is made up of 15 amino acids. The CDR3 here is CASSLRDSQNNEQFF. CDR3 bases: TGTGCCAGCAGCCTCCGGGACAGTCAAAACAATGAGCAGTTCTTC. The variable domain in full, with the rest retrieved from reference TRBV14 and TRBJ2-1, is EAGVTQFPSHSVIEKGQTVTLRCDPISGHDNLYWYRRVMGKEIKFLLHFVKESKQDESGMPNNRFLAERTGGTYSTLKVQPAELEDSGVYFCASSLRDSQNNEQFFGPGTRLTVL.

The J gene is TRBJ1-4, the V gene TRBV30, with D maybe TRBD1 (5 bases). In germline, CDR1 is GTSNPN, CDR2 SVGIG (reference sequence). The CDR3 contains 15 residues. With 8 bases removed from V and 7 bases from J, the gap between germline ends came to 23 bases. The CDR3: CAEKTTGKGSEKLFF. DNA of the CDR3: TGTGCCGAGAAAACCACGGGGAAGGGGAGTGAAAAACTGTTTTTT.

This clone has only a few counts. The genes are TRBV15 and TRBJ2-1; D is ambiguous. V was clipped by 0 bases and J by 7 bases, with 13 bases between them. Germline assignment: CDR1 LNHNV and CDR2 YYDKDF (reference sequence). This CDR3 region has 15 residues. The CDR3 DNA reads TGTGCCACCAGCAGAGATTTGGGCGGAATTAATGAGCAGTTCTTC. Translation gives CATSRDLGGINEQFF.

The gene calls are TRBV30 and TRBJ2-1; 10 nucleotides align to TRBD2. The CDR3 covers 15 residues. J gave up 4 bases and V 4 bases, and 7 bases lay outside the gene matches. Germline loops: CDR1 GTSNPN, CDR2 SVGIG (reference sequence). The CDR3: CAWTAGLADYNEQFF. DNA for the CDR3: TGTGCCTGGACCGCAGGACTAGCGGATTACAATGAGCAGTTCTTC.

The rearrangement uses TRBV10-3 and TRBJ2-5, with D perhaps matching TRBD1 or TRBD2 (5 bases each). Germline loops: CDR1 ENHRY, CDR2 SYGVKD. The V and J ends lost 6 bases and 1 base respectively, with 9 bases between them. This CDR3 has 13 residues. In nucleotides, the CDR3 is TGTGCCATCAGCGGGACCCTCCAAGAGACCCAGTACTTC. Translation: CAISGTLQETQYF.

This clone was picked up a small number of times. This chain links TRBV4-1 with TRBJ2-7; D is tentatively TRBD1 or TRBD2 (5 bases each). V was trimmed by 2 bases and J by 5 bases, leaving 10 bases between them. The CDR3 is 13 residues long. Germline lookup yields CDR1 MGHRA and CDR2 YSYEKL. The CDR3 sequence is CASSQRWGNEQYF. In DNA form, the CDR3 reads TGCGCCAGCAGCCAAAGGTGGGGGAACGAGCAGTACTTC.